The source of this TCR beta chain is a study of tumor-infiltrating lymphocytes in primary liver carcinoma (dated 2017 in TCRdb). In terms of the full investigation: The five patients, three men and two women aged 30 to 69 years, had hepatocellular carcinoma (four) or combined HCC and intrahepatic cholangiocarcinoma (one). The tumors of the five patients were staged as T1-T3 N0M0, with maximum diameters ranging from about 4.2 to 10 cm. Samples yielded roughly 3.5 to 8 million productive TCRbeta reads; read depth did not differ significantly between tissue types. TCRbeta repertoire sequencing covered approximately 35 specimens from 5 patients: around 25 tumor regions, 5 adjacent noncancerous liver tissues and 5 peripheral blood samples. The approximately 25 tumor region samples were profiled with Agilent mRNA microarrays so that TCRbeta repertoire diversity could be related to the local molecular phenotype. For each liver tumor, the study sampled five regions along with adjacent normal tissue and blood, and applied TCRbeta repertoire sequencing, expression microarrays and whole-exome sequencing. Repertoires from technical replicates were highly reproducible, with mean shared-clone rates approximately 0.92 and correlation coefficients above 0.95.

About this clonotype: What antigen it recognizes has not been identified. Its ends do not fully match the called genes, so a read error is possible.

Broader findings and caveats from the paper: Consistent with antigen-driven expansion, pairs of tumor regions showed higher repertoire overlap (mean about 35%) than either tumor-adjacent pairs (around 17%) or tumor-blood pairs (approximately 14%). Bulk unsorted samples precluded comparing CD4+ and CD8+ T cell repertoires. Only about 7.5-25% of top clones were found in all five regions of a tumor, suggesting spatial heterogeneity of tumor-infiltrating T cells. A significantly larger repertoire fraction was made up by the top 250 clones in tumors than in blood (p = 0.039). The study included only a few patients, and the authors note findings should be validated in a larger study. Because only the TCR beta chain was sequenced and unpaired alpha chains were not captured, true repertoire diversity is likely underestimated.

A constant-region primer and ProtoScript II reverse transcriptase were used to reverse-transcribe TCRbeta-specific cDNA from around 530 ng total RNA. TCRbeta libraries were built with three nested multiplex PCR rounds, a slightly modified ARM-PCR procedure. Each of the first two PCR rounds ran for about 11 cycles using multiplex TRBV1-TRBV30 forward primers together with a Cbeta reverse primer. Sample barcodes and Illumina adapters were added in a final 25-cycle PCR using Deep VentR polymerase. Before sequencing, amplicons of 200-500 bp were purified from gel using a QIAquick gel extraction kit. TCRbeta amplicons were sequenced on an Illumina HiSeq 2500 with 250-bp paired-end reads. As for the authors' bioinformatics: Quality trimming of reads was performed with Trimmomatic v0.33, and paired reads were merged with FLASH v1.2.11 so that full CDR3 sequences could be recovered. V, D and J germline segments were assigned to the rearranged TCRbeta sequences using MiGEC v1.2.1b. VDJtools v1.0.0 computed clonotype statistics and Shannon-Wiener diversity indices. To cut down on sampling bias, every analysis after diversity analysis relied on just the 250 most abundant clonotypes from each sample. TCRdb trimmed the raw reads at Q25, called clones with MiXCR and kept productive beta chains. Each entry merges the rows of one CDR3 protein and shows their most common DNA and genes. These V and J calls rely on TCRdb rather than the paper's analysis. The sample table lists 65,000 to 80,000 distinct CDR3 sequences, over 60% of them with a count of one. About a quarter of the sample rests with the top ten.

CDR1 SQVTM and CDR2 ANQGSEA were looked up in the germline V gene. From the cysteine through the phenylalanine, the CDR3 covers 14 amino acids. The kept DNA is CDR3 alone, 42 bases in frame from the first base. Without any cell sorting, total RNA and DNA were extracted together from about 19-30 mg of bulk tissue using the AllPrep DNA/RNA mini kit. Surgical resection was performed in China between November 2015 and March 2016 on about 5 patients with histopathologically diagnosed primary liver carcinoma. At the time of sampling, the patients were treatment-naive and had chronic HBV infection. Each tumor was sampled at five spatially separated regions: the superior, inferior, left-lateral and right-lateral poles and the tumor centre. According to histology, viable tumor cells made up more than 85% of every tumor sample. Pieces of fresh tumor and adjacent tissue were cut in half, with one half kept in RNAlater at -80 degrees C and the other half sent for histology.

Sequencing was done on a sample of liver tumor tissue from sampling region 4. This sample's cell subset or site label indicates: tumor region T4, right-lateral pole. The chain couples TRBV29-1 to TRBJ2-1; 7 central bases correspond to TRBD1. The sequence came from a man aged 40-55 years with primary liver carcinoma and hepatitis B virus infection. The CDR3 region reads CIGLPGQRVDEQLF. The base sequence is TGCATCGGATTGCCGGGACAGAGGGTGGATGAGCAGTTGTTC.